Given below is one T cell receptor beta chain in context. These data come from a study of cytomegalovirus exposure and HLA in healthy donors. In germline, CDR1 is SNHLY, CDR2 FYNNEI. V was pared by 7 bases and J by 1 base, with 14 bases between. This CDR3 is 14 amino acids long. The PCR employed 60 Vbeta primers together with 13 Jbeta primers. Produced via immunoSEQ multiplex PCR; TCRdb's table is partial and in-frame only. The repertoire has 95,000 to 150,000 clones, approximately 80% of them found once; the top ten carry about 2.5%. The rearrangement joins TRBV2 to TRBJ2-7, with D possibly being TRBD2 (6 bases). Sequenced material: PBMCs. The clonotype was recovered from a woman in her forties in good health and CMV-seropositive. The CDR3 spells CASTVAERSYEQYF. The CDR3 DNA reads as TGTGCCAGCACCGTAGCGGAGCGATCCTACGAGCAGTACTTC.